Each of the 30 T cell receptor beta chains below was sequenced from the same sample in a study of identical twins. TCRdb recomputed calls from the 5' RACE reads with MiXCR, one row per CDR3 protein. The sample shows around 280,000 distinct CDR3 sequences, under 9.5% of them seen only once. The sample also formed part of further work on yellow fever vaccine responses in identical twins.

Sequencing was done on a sample of memory (CD45RO+) T cells sorted from blood. These receptors were taken from a woman aged 18-29 years in good health.

This clonotype came up many times. CDR3 sequence reads: CASSGPEEMGTNEKLFF. DNA for the CDR3: TGTGCCAGCAGTGGGCCGGAGGAGATGGGAACTAATGAAAAACTGTTTTTT. The genes are TRBV7-9 and TRBJ1-4; D not resolved. The V gene lost 6 bases and the J gene lost 1 base, with 18 bases spanning the gap. The CDR3 runs to 17 residues. CDR1 is SEHNR and CDR2 is FQNEAQ in the germline V gene (reference sequence).

This clonotype has a handful of counts. The V gene is TRBV3-1, the J gene TRBJ2-2; TRBD2 aligns across 12 bases. From germline, CDR1 is LGHDT and CDR2 YNNKEL (reference sequence). V was clipped by 0 bases and J by 7 bases; unmatched bases: 6. This CDR3 comprises 17 residues. The CDR3 region has the DNA TGTGCCAGCAGCCAAGATGGACTAGCGGGGACGGGCGGGGAGCTGTTTTTT. Protein sequence: CASSQDGLAGTGGELFF.

In its sample, this clonotype was seen many times. The chain has TRBV28 and TRBJ2-1; no definite D call. V was trimmed by 5 bases and J by 4 bases, leaving 18 bases between them. This CDR3 comprises 16 residues. Germline lookup yields CDR1 MDHEN and CDR2 SYDVKM. The CDR3: CASSPAASYSYNEQFF. CDR3 DNA: TGTGCCAGCAGTCCCGCCGCGAGTTACAGTTACAATGAGCAGTTCTTC.

This clonotype was recorded many times. The chain couples TRBV28 to TRBJ2-7, with TRBD2 identical over 7 bases. CDR3 length: 15 residues. CDR1 and CDR2 (germline): MDHEN, SYDVKM. V dropped 6 bases and J dropped 3; count of bases not matched to a gene: 11. CDR3 nucleotide sequence: TGTGCCAGCAGCTTAGGGACTAACGCGAACTACGAGCAGTACTTC. It specifies CASSLGTNANYEQYF.

The rearrangement uses TRBV7-9 and TRBJ2-5; TRBD2 aligns across 8 bases. The CDR3 length is 15 residues. With V trimmed by 3 bases and J by 5 bases, 8 bases remained unmatched. Germline V lookup: CDR1 SEHNR, CDR2 FQNEAQ (reference sequence). The CDR3 DNA sequence: TGTGCCAGCAGCTTCAGAGCGGGAGTCGAGGAGACCCAGTACTTC. As protein: CASSFRAGVEETQYF. The whole variable domain, filled in from reference TRBV7-9 and TRBJ2-5, reads DTGVSQNPRHKITKRGQNVTFRCDPISEHNRLYWYRQTLGQGPEFLTYFQNEAQLEKSRLLSDRFSAERPKGSFSTLEIQRTEQGDSAMYLCASSFRAGVEETQYFGPGTRLLVL.

This clonotype was observed a few times. This chain links TRBV27 with TRBJ2-5; tentatively, D is TRBD2 (5 bases). The germline V and J ends were trimmed by 5 bases and 0 bases, with 7 bases remaining between them. From germline, CDR1 is MNHEY and CDR2 SMNVEV (reference sequence). The CDR3 is 13 amino acids. The CDR3 spells CASSTGNQETQYF. The CDR3 region has the DNA TGTGCCAGCAGTACGGGGAACCAAGAGACCCAGTACTTC.

The chain links TRBV27 to TRBJ1-6; 7 nucleotides agree with TRBD1. The length of the CDR3 is 17 residues. J gave up 0 bases and V 6 bases, and 8 bases lay outside the gene matches. The V gene's germline CDR1 is MNHEY and CDR2 SMNVEV (reference sequence). The CDR3 region has the DNA TGTGCCAGCAGCTCTCGGACAGGAAACTCCTATAATTCACCCCTCCACTTT. Protein sequence: CASSSRTGNSYNSPLHF.

In its sample, this clonotype was seen many times. The CDR3 nucleotides read TGTGCCAGTAGCACAGGCAGCGCCTACGAGCAGTACTTC. Protein product: CASSTGSAYEQYF. The rearrangement joins TRBV6-1 to TRBJ2-7; perhaps TRBD1 as D (5 bases). The CDR3 loop spans 13 amino acids. V lost 9 bases, J lost 2 bases, and 14 bases lay in between. The germline V gene encodes CDR1 MNHNS and CDR2 SASEGT.

This chain uses TRBV2 with TRBJ1-1; D not certain. The V end was cut by 8 bases, the J end by 1 base, with 14 bases between. From germline, CDR1 is SNHLY and CDR2 FYNNEI. This CDR3 has 14 amino acids. CDR3 amino acids: CASRPDAQNTEAFF. CDR3 in DNA: TGTGCCAGCCGGCCAGACGCACAGAACACTGAAGCTTTCTTT. Looking up the rest from reference TRBV2 and TRBJ1-1 gives the full variable domain: EPEVTQTPSHQVTQMGQEVILRCVPISNHLYFYWYRQILGQKVEFLVSFYNNEISEKSEIFDDQFSVERPDGSNFTLKIRSTKLEDSAMYFCASRPDAQNTEAFFGQGTRLTVV.

This rearrangement joins TRBV20-1 to TRBJ2-5, with 8 bases that match TRBD2. Germline V gene lookup returns CDR1 DFQATT and CDR2 SNEGSKA (reference sequence). This CDR3 has 15 residues. The trim removed 2 bases at V and 5 bases at J, leaving 10 bases unmatched. CDR3 in amino acids: CSARPLAGGLETQYF. CDR3 DNA: TGCAGTGCTAGACCACTTGCGGGGGGCCTCGAGACCCAGTACTTC.

This clonotype was seen only a few times. The genes are TRBV27 and TRBJ2-7, with D maybe TRBD2 (5 bases). This CDR3 is 15 amino acids long. V lost 5 bases to trimming and J lost 6 bases, with 20 bases between them. Germline loops: CDR1 MNHEY, CDR2 SMNVEV (reference sequence). CDR3 amino acids: CASSAYSYGKVEQYF. The CDR3 bases are TGTGCCAGCAGTGCCTATTCCTACGGGAAGGTCGAGCAGTACTTC.

This clonotype was detected only a few times. The CDR3 protein is CASSLGWGGTGELFF. Written as DNA, the CDR3 is TGTGCCAGCAGTTTAGGGTGGGGGGGGACCGGGGAGCTGTTTTTT. The V and J genes are TRBV27 and TRBJ2-2; 7 nucleotides agree with TRBD2. The germline V gene has CDR1 MNHEY and CDR2 SMNVEV (reference sequence). This CDR3 has 15 amino acids. The V segment lost 2 bases and the J segment 5 bases; nucleotides outside the gene matches: 5.

This rearrangement joins TRBV20-1 to TRBJ2-7; possibly TRBD2 for D (5 bases). The V end lost 0 bases, the J end lost 10 bases, and 19 bases lay between the germline ends. This CDR3 has 14 residues. The germline V gene encodes CDR1 DFQATT and CDR2 SNEGSKA (reference sequence). CDR3 residues: CSARDVSTDYSQYF. The CDR3 nucleotides are TGCAGTGCTAGAGATGTCAGCACCGACTACAGCCAGTACTTC.

This clonotype was observed a handful of times. The V and J genes are TRBV7-8 and TRBJ2-7, with 8 bases matching TRBD1. This CDR3 spans 16 amino acids. Germline CDR1 reads SGHVS; CDR2 reads FQNEAQ. V dropped 4 bases and J dropped 0; count of bases not matched to a gene: 8. This chain's CDR3 is CASSSKTGASSYEQYF. The CDR3 DNA reads TGTGCCAGCAGCTCAAAGACAGGGGCTAGCTCCTACGAGCAGTACTTC.

In its sample, this clonotype was seen once. The chain recombines TRBV19 with TRBJ2-6; 9 bases agree with TRBD1. The CDR3 has 18 amino acids. J was trimmed by 0 bases and V by 5 bases; bases with no gene match: 8. Germline values: CDR1 LNHDA, CDR2 SQIVND (reference sequence). CDR3 amino acids: CASSAYRDRVSGANVLTF. The CDR3, as DNA: TGTGCCAGTAGTGCCTATCGGGACAGGGTCTCTGGGGCCAACGTCCTGACTTTC.

The chain uses TRBV2 and TRBJ2-2; D is possibly TRBD1 or TRBD2 (5 bases each). From germline, CDR1 is SNHLY and CDR2 FYNNEI. The CDR3 covers 14 residues. Trimming took off 7 bases at V and 2 bases at J, with 11 bases between the two ends. CDR3: CASNRDRNTGELFF. The CDR3 DNA is TGTGCCAGCAACCGGGACCGCAACACCGGGGAGCTGTTTTTT. Combining the CDR3 with reference TRBV2 and TRBJ2-2 gives the whole variable domain EPEVTQTPSHQVTQMGQEVILRCVPISNHLYFYWYRQILGQKVEFLVSFYNNEISEKSEIFDDQFSVERPDGSNFTLKIRSTKLEDSAMYFCASNRDRNTGELFFGEGSRLTVL.

This clonotype appeared a few times. The gene calls are TRBV15 and TRBJ2-3; D is unclear. The V gene's germline CDR1 is LNHNV and CDR2 YYDKDF (reference sequence). The V gene lost 0 bases and the J gene lost 6 bases, with 7 bases spanning the gap. The CDR3 is made up of 13 amino acids. CDR3 in amino acids: CATSRDHPDTQYF. The CDR3 nucleotides are TGTGCCACCAGCAGAGATCATCCCGATACGCAGTATTTT. The full variable domain, completed using reference TRBV15 and TRBJ2-3, is DAMVIQNPRYQVTQFGKPVTLSCSQTLNHNVMYWYQQKSSQAPKLLFHYYDKDFNNEADTPDNFQSRRPNTSFCFLDIRSPGLGDTAMYLCATSRDHPDTQYFGPGTRLTVL.

This clonotype was picked up many times. CDR3 loop: CASSHSNSGGLGYF. The CDR3 bases are TGTGCCAGCAGTCATTCCAACAGCGGGGGCCTCGGGTATTTT. The chain joins TRBV6-1 to TRBJ2-3; 8 nucleotides line up with TRBD2. The V and J ends lost 5 bases and 14 bases, in that order; junction bases with no gene match: 15. The germline V gene encodes CDR1 MNHNS and CDR2 SASEGT. This CDR3 contains 14 residues.

The chain couples TRBV7-2 to TRBJ2-1, with 7 bases that match TRBD2. The CDR3 length is 16 residues. Germline V CDR1 and CDR2: SGHTA, FQGNSA. V was pared by 3 bases and J by 4 bases, with 9 bases of the junction left unmatched. Here the CDR3 DNA reads TGTGCCAGCAGCTTCCCGGGGCGGGAGACTTACAATGAGCAGTTCTTC. It translates to CASSFPGRETYNEQFF. Supplemented by reference TRBV7-2 and TRBJ2-1, the full variable domain reads GAGVSQSPSNKVTEKGKDVELRCDPISGHTALYWYRQSLGQGLEFLIYFQGNSAPDKSGLPSDRFSAERTGGSVSTLTIQRTQQEDSAVYLCASSFPGRETYNEQFFGPGTRLTVL.

This clonotype was recorded at least ten times. This chain's CDR3 is CASSYMVENTEAFF. DNA for the CDR3: TGTGCCAGCAGCTACATGGTGGAGAACACTGAAGCTTTCTTT. The chain has TRBV7-9 and TRBJ1-1; D not certain. Germline loops: CDR1 SEHNR, CDR2 FQNEAQ (reference sequence). Deletions cut 4 bases from V and 1 base from J, with 10 bases between. The CDR3 has 14 residues.

This rearrangement joins TRBV5-4 to TRBJ1-5, with TRBD1 as a possible D gene (6 bases). V gave up 4 bases and J gave up 2 bases, with 16 bases separating them. The V gene's germline CDR1 is SGHNT and CDR2 YYREEE (reference sequence). The CDR3 totals 16 residues. In DNA, the CDR3 is TGTGCCAGCAGCCTATACGGGGACACTGGCAATCAGCCCCAGCATTTT. Translating gives CASSLYGDTGNQPQHF.

A few counts support this clonotype. The gene calls are TRBV7-2 and TRBJ2-5, with 7 bases aligning to TRBD1. This CDR3 has 12 amino acids. Germline CDR1 and CDR2: SGHTA and FQGNSA. Unmatched junction bases numbered 0, after V lost 4 bases and J lost 4 bases. CDR3 sequence reads: CASSYRGETQYF. CDR3 DNA sequence: TGTGCCAGCAGCTACAGGGGAGAGACCCAGTACTTC.

This clonotype appeared a few times. The chain joins TRBV5-1 to TRBJ2-7, with D possibly being TRBD1 or TRBD2 (5 bases each). The V end lost 7 bases, the J end lost 7 bases, and 27 bases lay between the germline ends. The length of the CDR3 is 16 residues. Germline lookup yields CDR1 SGHRS and CDR2 YFSETQ. The CDR3 protein is CASRLRPGHGLEEQYF. CDR3 nucleotides: TGCGCCAGCCGCCTACGACCGGGGCACGGATTAGAGGAGCAGTACTTC.

This clonotype has a count of ten or more. The chain joins TRBV12-3 or TRBV12-4 to TRBJ2-2; perhaps TRBD2 as D (5 bases). The CDR3 is made up of 15 amino acids. V lost 1 base and J 4 bases, leaving 10 bases between the germline ends. The CDR3 loop reads CASSLDRGSTGELFF. The CDR3 DNA reads TGTGCCAGCAGTTTAGATCGGGGTAGCACCGGGGAGCTGTTTTTT.

The rearrangement links TRBV7-3 to TRBJ2-2; D not certain. The CDR3 runs 16 residues. The germline CDR1 and CDR2 sequences are SGHTA and FQGTGA. V was cut by 1 base and J by 0 bases, with 9 bases left in between. CDR3 sequence reads: CASSLNGSSNTGELFF. The CDR3 region has the DNA TGTGCCAGCAGCTTAAATGGTAGCTCGAACACCGGGGAGCTGTTTTTT.

The genes are TRBV12-3 or TRBV12-4 and TRBJ1-4; no clear D. The CDR3 has 18 residues. The germline V and J ends were trimmed by 6 bases and 5 bases, with 25 bases remaining between them. The CDR3 is CASRRGGRGLSINEKLFF. The CDR3 DNA reads as TGTGCCAGCAGGCGGGGAGGAAGAGGACTATCTATCAATGAAAAACTGTTTTTT.

This clonotype was seen only a few times. V and J are TRBV6-2 or TRBV6-3 and TRBJ1-5; 7 bases fit TRBD1. This CDR3 is 16 amino acids long. Germline CDR1 is MNHEY and CDR2 is SVGEGT. The trim removed 4 bases at V and 0 bases at J, leaving 6 bases unmatched. The CDR3 is CASSSRTGGSNQPQHF. The CDR3 bases are TGTGCCAGCAGTTCCAGGACAGGAGGTAGCAATCAGCCCCAGCATTTT.

This clonotype was counted between two and nine times. The chain joins TRBV21-1 to TRBJ2-7; the D call in the table, TRBD1, was not verified against the DNA. TRBV21-1 is annotated as a pseudogene. This CDR3 spans 12 amino acids. Here the CDR3 reads CASRKKGYEQYV. Here the CDR3 DNA reads TGTGCCAGCAGAAAAAAGGGGTACGAGCAGTACGTC.

This clonotype was seen many times. The genes are TRBV28 and TRBJ2-7, with 11 bases aligning to TRBD2. Germline V lookup: CDR1 MDHEN, CDR2 SYDVKM. The CDR3 contains 15 residues. V shed 5 bases, J shed 0 bases, and the junction held 3 bases outside the gene matches. The DNA for the CDR3 is TGTGCCAGCAGTATAGCGGGGGGGTCCTCCTACGAGCAGTACGTC. This gives the protein CASSIAGGSSYEQYV.

The chain recombines TRBV27 with TRBJ2-1, with TRBD2 as a possible D gene (6 bases). The CDR3 runs to 15 residues. In germline, CDR1 is MNHEY, CDR2 SMNVEV (reference sequence). V was shortened by 2 bases and J by 4 bases, with 12 bases between the two germline ends. CDR3 sequence reads: CASSLGWDLYNEQFF. CDR3 in DNA: TGTGCCAGCAGTTTAGGGTGGGACTTGTACAATGAGCAGTTCTTC.